The TCR beta chain under discussion was sequenced for a study of cytomegalovirus exposure and HLA in healthy donors. V gave up 2 bases and J gave up 3 bases; unmatched junction bases: 5. Per germline, CDR1 SGHNT and CDR2 YYREEE (reference sequence). CDR3 size: 15 residues. Notes on the study in general: The authors later found HLA-associated TCR beta chains more clonally expanded than equally common others.

As concerns this clone: The antigen is undetermined.

This PCR relied on a set of 60 Vbeta primers and 13 Jbeta primers. Data came from immunoSEQ multiplex PCR; TCRdb stores just in-frame clones and leaves some out. The sample holds some 99,000 clones; approximately 79% are singletons and the top ten take about 1.7%. The source is a male donor in good health and CMV-seronegative. The rearrangement uses TRBV5-4 and TRBJ2-7; 10 bases match TRBD2. Sequenced sample: PBMCs. CDR3 protein: CASSLGLADNYEQYF. CDR3 bases: TGTGCCAGCAGCTTAGGACTAGCGGATAACTACGAGCAGTACTTC.